A selection of T cell receptor beta chains follows, all from one sample in a study of blood T cells in healthy people across ages. TCRdb processed the 5' RACE reads anew with MiXCR; each CDR3 protein has one entry. The sample lists approximately 490,000 distinct CDR3 sequences; around 24% were seen once. Another study also made use of these data, one on T cells of mothers and their children.

The sample was blood. The receptor source for this set is a boy younger than 18 in good health. CDR3s leave out the opening cysteine and the closing phenylalanine or tryptophan.

v_call	j_call	cdr3_aa
TRBV5-1	TRBJ2-3	ASSSVLRHTDTQY
TRBV5-1	TRBJ2-7	ASRETGGDEQY
TRBV10-3	TRBJ2-7	AISEQLATF
TRBV27	.	ASSSTLDRPRYNEQF
TRBV9	TRBJ2-5	ASSVEPSGDYGQY
TRBV30	TRBJ2-3	AWTGQATYTDTQY
TRBV27	TRBJ2-7	ASSPFLAGRINEQY
TRBV4-3	TRBJ2-1	ASSQDLPSEGNNEQF
TRBV29-1	TRBJ2-2	SVVLGAGIGELF
TRBV5-6	TRBJ2-1	ASSLLRGYNEQF
TRBV7-6	TRBJ2-5	ASSFDRGWETQY
TRBV20-1	TRBJ2-1	SATSTSAQF
TRBV6-2/TRBV6-3	TRBJ2-1	ASTGTVYNEQF
TRBV9	.	ASSVGGSLNEQY
TRBV27	TRBJ2-7	ASSFASKMGEQY
TRBV4-1	TRBJ2-2	ASSQDPGTSYTGELF
TRBV6-5	TRBJ2-1	ASSYDRDSNNEQF
TRBV9	TRBJ2-5	ASSVAPYQETQY
TRBV4-3	TRBJ2-7	ASSQDRQGYEQY
TRBV7-2	TRBJ2-6	ASSLTGDSGANVLT
TRBV10-2	.	ASSERASGSPEQF
TRBV5-1	TRBJ2-5	ASKSQETQY
TRBV7-2	TRBJ1-2	ASSFIPGPEDGYT
TRBV11-3	TRBJ2-5	ASSLRTGWEETQY
TRBV12-3/TRBV12-4	TRBJ2-1	ASSVLGTGNEQF
TRBV9	TRBJ2-3	ASSVAVAGGLADTQY
TRBV5-6	.	ASIQWGRQF
TRBV12-3/TRBV12-4	.	ASSVSLDYNEQF
TRBV6-6	TRBJ2-3	ASSYLGYSTDTQY
TRBV12-3/TRBV12-4	TRBJ2-7	ASSGGRGLYEQY